The 15 T cell receptor beta chains reported below all come from one sample, sequenced in a study of T-cell reconstitution after alpha-beta-depleted transplantation in children. The authors prepared the TCRbeta library with unique molecular identifiers. TCRdb recomputed calls from the PCR reads with MiXCR, one row per CDR3 protein. The data contain hundreds of thousands of distinct CDR3 sequences, approximately 17% of them seen just once; the ten biggest clones take up 0.85% to 1.3%. The material was PBMCs from the stem cell graft donor, obtained from the stem cell graft. Every receptor here comes from a human donor who donated a stem cell graft to a child with acute myeloid leukemia.

This sequence joins TRBV5-6 and TRBJ2-7; 11 nucleotides align to TRBD2. Germline V gene lookup returns CDR1 SGHDT and CDR2 YYEEEE. V lost 4 bases to trimming and J lost 7 bases; unmatched junction nucleotides: 10. The CDR3 spans 15 residues. The DNA for the CDR3 is TGTGCCAGCAGCACCAGACTAGCGGGGCGAGAAGAGCAGTACTTC. Protein: CASSTRLAGREEQYF.

This clonotype appeared a few times. This chain joins TRBV6-2 or TRBV6-3 and TRBJ2-1; 12 bases map to TRBD2. V dropped 4 bases and J dropped 2; count of bases not matched to a gene: 15. This CDR3 is built from 20 residues. Germline V gene lookup returns CDR1 MNHEY and CDR2 SVGEGT. The CDR3 DNA follows: TGTGCCAGCAGTTTCCTCCTAGCGGGGGGGGACGAGGTAACCTACAATGAGCAGTTCTTC. Protein product: CASSFLLAGGDEVTYNEQFF.

This rearrangement joins TRBV12-3 or TRBV12-4 to TRBJ2-1, with D unresolved. The CDR3 has 14 amino acids. Trimming took off 2 bases at V and 5 bases at J, with 10 bases between the two ends. This CDR3 reads CASSLHGVDNEQFF. CDR3 in DNA: TGTGCCAGCAGTTTACACGGCGTGGACAATGAGCAGTTCTTC.

The chain uses TRBV12-3 or TRBV12-4 and TRBJ1-2; D remains unclear. CDR3 size: 14 residues. The V and J ends lost 4 bases and 4 bases respectively, with 13 bases between them. The CDR3 DNA reads as TGTGCCAGCAGTTCAGCACGGGGTCTCTATGGCTACACCTTC. Translation: CASSSARGLYGYTF.

This clonotype was picked up many times. The V and J genes are TRBV20-1 and TRBJ2-3; 7 nucleotides line up with TRBD2. Trimming removed 6 bases from V and 6 bases from J; junction bases left unmatched: 15. The CDR3 spans 15 residues. Germline lookup yields CDR1 DFQATT and CDR2 SNEGSKA (reference sequence). This CDR3 reads CSAPAAAGVGDTQYF. CDR3 nucleotide sequence: TGCAGTGCACCCGCTGCCGCGGGGGTAGGGGATACGCAGTATTTT.

This clonotype was observed many times. The rearrangement uses TRBV20-1 and TRBJ2-1; D possibly matches TRBD1 or TRBD2 (5 bases each). CDR1 DFQATT and CDR2 SNEGSKA come from the germline V gene (reference sequence). The ends were cut back, 0 bases at V and 0 bases at J, with 15 bases in the middle. The CDR3 extends over 17 amino acids. CDR3 sequence: CSAREGTGTSSYNEQFF. The CDR3 DNA is TGCAGTGCTAGAGAGGGAACCGGGACCAGCTCCTACAATGAGCAGTTCTTC.

This clonotype was observed a few times. The V call is TRBV5-8, the J call TRBJ1-1; no clear D gene. The length of the CDR3 is 15 residues. V lost 2 bases and J 4 bases, leaving 15 bases between the germline ends. The germline V gene encodes CDR1 SGHTS and CDR2 YDEGEE. The CDR3 is CASSLIRGVTTEAFF. In DNA form, the CDR3 reads TGTGCCAGCAGCTTAATCCGCGGGGTGACCACTGAAGCTTTCTTT.

This clonotype was counted only a few times. Here the CDR3 DNA reads TGCGCCAGCAGCCAAGCCCAACAACTACGGACAGGGGGAAGGACCGGGGAGCTGTTTTTT. Amino acids: CASSQAQQLRTGGRTGELFF. This chain joins TRBV4-3 and TRBJ2-2; 10 nucleotides line up with TRBD1. Per germline, CDR1 LGHNA and CDR2 YSLEER. This CDR3 contains 20 residues. V lost 1 base and J lost 5; bases outside the gene matches: 16.

The chain combines TRBV28 with TRBJ2-7; 9 nucleotides match TRBD1. The J segment lost 6 bases and the V segment lost 3 bases, leaving 6 bases of the junction unmatched. The CDR3 length is 14 residues. The germline V gene has CDR1 MDHEN and CDR2 SYDVKM. The CDR3 loop reads CASSLWTGVGEQYV. Written as DNA, the CDR3 is TGTGCCAGCAGTTTGTGGACAGGGGTAGGCGAGCAGTACGTC.

This clonotype was detected a few times. CDR3 bases: TGCAGCGTTGAATTAACAGGGCGGTCTGGGGCCAACGTCCTGACTTTC. Translated, it gives CSVELTGRSGANVLTF. The genes are TRBV29-1 and TRBJ2-6, with D possibly TRBD1 on 6 matching bases. V lost 2 bases, J lost 1 base, and 12 bases lay in between. The CDR3 length is 16 residues. The germline CDR1 and CDR2 sequences are SQVTM and ANQGSEA. Looking up the rest from reference TRBV29-1 and TRBJ2-6 gives the full variable domain: SAVISQKPSRDICQRGTSLTIQCQVDSQVTMMFWYRQQPGQSLTLIATANQGSEATYESGFVIDKFPISRPNLTFSTLTVSNMSPEDSSIYLCSVELTGRSGANVLTFGAGSRLTVL.

The chain uses TRBV15 and TRBJ1-5, with D unresolved. V lost 0 bases to trimming and J lost 3 bases, with 9 bases between them. This CDR3 is built from 15 residues. Germline CDR1 reads LNHNV; CDR2 reads YYDKDF (reference sequence). The CDR3 is CATSRDFGNNQPQHF. CDR3 bases: TGTGCCACCAGCAGAGATTTTGGAAACAATCAGCCCCAGCATTTT.

This clonotype was counted ten times or more. The chain couples TRBV29-1 to TRBJ2-5, with D perhaps TRBD1 (5 bases). This CDR3 spans 13 amino acids. V was pared by 4 bases and J by 2 bases, with 11 bases between. The germline CDR1 and CDR2 sequences are SQVTM and ANQGSEA. The CDR3 protein is CSVARVLQETQYF. As DNA, the CDR3 is TGCAGCGTTGCCAGGGTGCTACAAGAGACCCAGTACTTC.

This clonotype was seen ten or more times. V and J are TRBV12-3 or TRBV12-4 and TRBJ2-1; no reliable D call. The V and J ends lost 5 bases and 2 bases respectively, with 13 bases between them. The CDR3 is made up of 15 amino acids. The CDR3 sequence is CASSPEILTYNEQFF. As DNA, the CDR3 is TGTGCCAGCAGTCCCGAGATCCTTACCTACAATGAGCAGTTCTTC.

This clonotype came up a few times. The CDR3 is CASSPHEITEAFF. The CDR3 bases are TGTGCCAGCAGCCCGCACGAGATCACTGAAGCTTTCTTT. V gene TRBV7-9 combines with J gene TRBJ1-1, with D unresolved. CDR3 length: 13 residues. Trimming took 5 bases from V and 4 from J, leaving 11 bases between them. Germline lookup yields CDR1 SEHNR and CDR2 FQNEAQ (reference sequence). The variable domain in full, with the rest retrieved from reference TRBV7-9 and TRBJ1-1, is DTGVSQNPRHKITKRGQNVTFRCDPISEHNRLYWYRQTLGQGPEFLTYFQNEAQLEKSRLLSDRFSAERPKGSFSTLEIQRTEQGDSAMYLCASSPHEITEAFFGQGTRLTVV.

This clonotype was counted a few times. This chain connects TRBV20-1 to TRBJ2-1; 9 bases line up with TRBD1. Trimming took 4 bases from V and 2 from J; bases not matched to a gene: 15. This CDR3 is 18 amino acids long. CDR1 is DFQATT, CDR2 SNEGSKA, per germline (reference sequence). CDR3 region: CSANSPGQGRGAYNEQFF. CDR3 DNA sequence: TGCAGTGCTAATTCGCCGGGACAGGGTCGGGGTGCCTACAATGAGCAGTTCTTC.